This T cell receptor beta chain appears in the sequencing data of a study of blood T cell repertoires in COVID-19. About the research overall: Samples representing acute and convalescent COVID-19 were sourced from the United States, Italy and Spain.

TCRdb's copy holds only in-frame clones and misses some; the assay was immunoSEQ multiplex PCR. The sample has roughly 160,000 clones, approximately 80% seen once. This CDR3 is built from 14 residues. Looked up from germline, CDR1 is MNHEY and CDR2 is SVGAGI. The germline V and J ends were trimmed by 6 bases and 0 bases, with 12 bases remaining between them. The chain links TRBV6-5 to TRBJ2-7; D perhaps matches TRBD1 (6 bases). The origin of this receptor is an older woman with acute or convalescent COVID-19. Input material: peripheral blood. The CDR3 reads CASSTGFSSYEQYF. In nucleotides, the CDR3 is TGTGCCAGCAGCACAGGGTTTAGCTCCTACGAGCAGTACTTC.